The 19 T cell receptor beta chains reported below all come from one sample, sequenced in a study of vaccination effects on CD4 cells after COVID-19. ViraFEST expansion of antigen-specific CD4+ T cells with viral peptide pools preceded sequencing. At the end of around 11 days of culture, CD4+ T cells were isolated. Sometime from March through December 2020, the person acquired a SARS-CoV-2 infection that PCR confirmed. Which antigens these TCRs recognize remains unknown. Only in-frame clones appear in the TCRdb table, and some are missing; sequencing was by immunoSEQ multiplex PCR. The sample lists about 70,000 clones, 65% to 75% occurring once. The material was CD4+ T cells from PBMCs cultured with HIV peptides, obtained before COVID-19 vaccination. Subset given: HIV-1 Nef peptide pool negative control/reference culture. The origin of the receptors is a human donor who had a prior SARS-CoV-2 infection.

The rearrangement links TRBV2 to TRBJ2-5; D ambiguous. This CDR3 comprises 13 residues. From germline, CDR1 is SNHLY and CDR2 FYNNEI. Deletions cut 1 base from V and 1 base from J, with 4 bases between. As DNA, the CDR3 is TGTGCCAGCAGTGAAGTTCCCCAAGAGACCCAGTACTTC. The encoded protein is CASSEVPQETQYF.

This chain joins TRBV6-4 and TRBJ1-5, with 9 bases matching TRBD1. After removal of 5 bases from V and 0 bases from J, the junction contained 11 bases not matched to a gene. Germline V gene sequence: CDR1 MRHNA, CDR2 SNTAGT. The CDR3 sequence is 18 residues long. The CDR3 reads CASSPWGQGPLSNQPQHF. CDR3 in DNA: TGTGCCAGCAGTCCCTGGGGACAGGGCCCACTTAGCAATCAGCCCCAGCATTTT.

The CDR3 DNA reads TGTGCCAGCAGTTACGCATCGGGACAGGCCTCCTACGAGCAGTACTTC. The encoded protein is CASSYASGQASYEQYF. The chain uses TRBV6-5 and TRBJ2-7, with TRBD1 identical over 8 bases. J was trimmed by 0 bases and V by 2 bases; bases with no gene match: 6. This CDR3 is 16 amino acids long. CDR1 MNHEY and CDR2 SVGAGI come from the germline V gene.

The chain couples TRBV7-2 to TRBJ1-1; D call uncertain. The CDR3 is 13 amino acids. Per the germline V gene, CDR1 is SGHTA and CDR2 is FQGNSA. V was cut by 4 bases and J by 1 base, with 7 bases left in between. The CDR3 DNA sequence: TGTGCCAGCAGCTCCAGGAGGAACACTGAAGCTTTCTTT. This translates into CASSSRRNTEAFF.

This clone came up a few times. The chain recombines TRBV4-2 with TRBJ2-1; D might be TRBD1 (5 bases). The CDR3 extends over 16 amino acids. V was shortened by 0 bases and J by 4 bases, with 13 bases between the two germline ends. Per germline, CDR1 LGHNA and CDR2 YNFKEQ. DNA of the CDR3: TGTGCCAGCAGCCAAGATAAGGGGTCGGTGTACAATGAGCAGTTCTTC. This sequence encodes CASSQDKGSVYNEQFF.

The chain couples TRBV28 to TRBJ1-5, with D uncertain. The germline CDR1 and CDR2 sequences are MDHEN and SYDVKM. CDR3 length: 12 amino acids. Trimming took off 2 bases at V and 7 bases at J, with 6 bases between the two ends. CDR3 DNA: TGTGCCAGCAGTTTAGTCTCCCAGCCCCAGCATTTT. Protein sequence: CASSLVSQPQHF.

V usage is TRBV5-4 and J usage is TRBJ2-2; 9 nucleotides align to TRBD1. CDR1 and CDR2 from the germline V gene are SGHNT and YYREEE (reference sequence). The ends lost 0 bases at V and 7 bases at J; junction bases unmatched: 10. This CDR3 contains 17 residues. The CDR3 loop reads CASSLGITGGAIGELFF. DNA for the CDR3: TGTGCCAGCAGCTTGGGTATAACAGGGGGCGCGATCGGGGAGCTGTTTTTT.

This clone was picked up one time. V usage is TRBV18 and J usage is TRBJ2-7; the D call may be TRBD1 or TRBD2 (7 bases each). In germline, CDR1 is KGHSH, CDR2 LQKENI. The CDR3 runs to 14 residues. Between the trimmed V and J ends, which lost 6 bases and 2 bases, there was a span of 14 bases. The CDR3 nucleotides read TGTGCCAGCTCGGGGGGGACAGAGACCTACGAGCAGTACTTC. Translation gives CASSGGTETYEQYF.

In this sample, this clone turned up a few times. The chain employs TRBV7-3 and TRBJ2-7, with TRBD1 identical over 7 bases. The junction had 11 bases not matched to a gene; V was cut back by 6 bases and J by 6 bases. Germline CDR1 is SGHTA and CDR2 is FQGTGA. The CDR3 runs to 14 residues. CDR3 sequence: CASSTGTEVSEQYF. The CDR3 bases are TGTGCCAGCAGTACCGGGACAGAGGTCTCCGAGCAGTACTTC.

This rearrangement joins TRBV29-1 to TRBJ2-7; 7 nucleotides align to TRBD1. The CDR3 sequence is 14 residues long. Germline V gene sequence: CDR1 SQVTM, CDR2 ANQGSEA. This chain's CDR3 is CRVPGGQSSYEQYF. CDR3 nucleotides: TGCAGGGTCCCAGGGGGACAAAGCTCCTACGAGCAGTACTTC.

This chain links TRBV20-1 with TRBJ2-1; D unclear. This CDR3 is built from 11 residues. Per the germline V gene, CDR1 is DFQATT and CDR2 is SNEGSKA (reference sequence). Trimming removed 5 bases from V and 6 bases from J, with 8 bases in between. CDR3 residues: CSASRFNEQFF. The CDR3 DNA reads as TGCAGTGCTTCCCGGTTCAATGAGCAGTTCTTC.

J is TRBJ1-4 and V is TRBV9; 8 nucleotides line up with TRBD1. V lost 4 bases, J lost 8 bases, and 10 bases stayed unmatched. This CDR3 is built from 15 residues. The V gene's germline CDR1 is SGDLS and CDR2 YYNGEE. This CDR3 reads CASSPRQGLGEKLFF. The DNA of the CDR3 is TGTGCCAGCAGCCCTCGACAGGGGTTAGGCGAAAAACTGTTTTTT.

The chain joins TRBV7-2 to TRBJ2-3; 7 positions match TRBD2. Germline trimming cut 5 bases from V and 1 base from J; bases unmatched to any gene: 6. Per the germline V gene, CDR1 is SGHTA and CDR2 is FQGNSA. The CDR3 sequence is 15 residues long. CDR3 nucleotide sequence: TGTGCCAGCAGCATGGGACTACCTCGCACAGATACGCAGTATTTT. This sequence encodes CASSMGLPRTDTQYF. The complete variable domain, with remaining parts taken from reference TRBV7-2 and TRBJ2-3, reads GAGVSQSPSNKVTEKGKDVELRCDPISGHTALYWYRQSLGQGLEFLIYFQGNSAPDKSGLPSDRFSAERTGGSVSTLTIQRTQQEDSAVYLCASSMGLPRTDTQYFGPGTRLTVL.

This rearrangement joins TRBV6-6 to TRBJ2-5; 8 nucleotides match TRBD1. Trimming cost V 7 bases and J 9 bases; bases outside gene matches: 10. Germline loops: CDR1 MNHNY, CDR2 SVGAGI (reference sequence). The CDR3 has 13 amino acids. The chain's CDR3 is CASNIGQGVSQYF. The CDR3 coding sequence is TGTGCCAGCAACATAGGACAGGGAGTGTCCCAGTACTTC.

The V gene is TRBV6-5, the J gene TRBJ1-2, with a tentative D call TRBD1 (6 bases). Trimming removed 9 bases from V and 7 bases from J, with 18 bases in between. The length of the CDR3 is 13 residues. Germline CDR1 reads MNHEY; CDR2 reads SVGAGI. CDR3 amino acids: CASPIGGLGGYTF. CDR3 DNA: TGTGCCAGTCCGATCGGGGGGCTCGGTGGCTACACCTTC.

The V gene is TRBV7-3, the J gene TRBJ2-2; the D gene is possibly TRBD1 (8 bases). V lost 6 bases, J lost 6 bases, and 20 bases lay in between. The germline CDR1 and CDR2 sequences are SGHTA and FQGTGA. This CDR3 region has 16 residues. The CDR3 loop is CASREGGGQASGELFF. The CDR3 coding sequence is TGTGCCAGCAGAGAAGGGGGGGGACAGGCGTCCGGGGAGCTGTTTTTT.

V is TRBV15 and J is TRBJ2-5; 9 nucleotides line up with TRBD1. The trim removed 1 base at V and 4 bases at J, leaving 7 bases unmatched. Germline assignment: CDR1 LNHNV and CDR2 YYDKDF (reference sequence). This CDR3 is 16 amino acids long. The CDR3 spells CATSRGAQGAGETQYF. In nucleotides, the CDR3 is TGTGCCACCAGCAGAGGAGCACAGGGGGCGGGAGAGACCCAGTACTTC.

This clone was observed a few times. In nucleotides, the CDR3 is TGTGCTAGTGGTATTAGCAATCAGCCCCAGCATTTT. Translating it yields CASGISNQPQHF. The J gene is TRBJ1-5, the V gene TRBV12-5; no clear D. The CDR3 has 12 amino acids. Germline V gene data show CDR1 as LGHNT and CDR2 as FRNRAP. The V and J ends lost 5 bases and 0 bases respectively, with 2 bases between them. Using reference TRBV12-5 and TRBJ1-5 for the parts outside the CDR3, the full variable domain is DARVTQTPRHKVTEMGQEVTMRCQPILGHNTVFWYRQTMMQGLELLAYFRNRAPLDDSGMPKDRFSAEMPDATLATLKIQPSEPRDSAVYFCASGISNQPQHFGDGTRLSIL.

The chain has TRBV6-6 and TRBJ2-1, with a possible D match to TRBD2 (5 bases). The germline CDR1 and CDR2 sequences are MNHNY and SVGAGI (reference sequence). Trimming pared 8 bases from V and 2 bases from J, leaving 13 bases between. The CDR3 has 14 amino acids. The CDR3 here is CASFGPSPYNEQFF. The CDR3 region has the DNA TGTGCCAGCTTCGGCCCTAGCCCCTACAATGAGCAGTTCTTC.